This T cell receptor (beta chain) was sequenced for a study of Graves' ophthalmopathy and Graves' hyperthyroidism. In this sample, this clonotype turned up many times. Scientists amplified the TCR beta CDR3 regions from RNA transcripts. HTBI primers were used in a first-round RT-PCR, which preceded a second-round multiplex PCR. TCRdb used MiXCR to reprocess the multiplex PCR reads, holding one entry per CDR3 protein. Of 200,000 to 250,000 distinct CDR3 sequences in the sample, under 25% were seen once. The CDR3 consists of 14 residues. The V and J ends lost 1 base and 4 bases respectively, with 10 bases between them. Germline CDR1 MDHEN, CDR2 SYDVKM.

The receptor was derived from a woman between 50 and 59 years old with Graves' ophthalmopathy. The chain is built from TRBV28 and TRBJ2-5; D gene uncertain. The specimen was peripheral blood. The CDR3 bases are TGTGCCAGCAGTTTATTAGGTTCTGTAGAGACCCAGTACTTC. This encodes CASSLLGSVETQYF.